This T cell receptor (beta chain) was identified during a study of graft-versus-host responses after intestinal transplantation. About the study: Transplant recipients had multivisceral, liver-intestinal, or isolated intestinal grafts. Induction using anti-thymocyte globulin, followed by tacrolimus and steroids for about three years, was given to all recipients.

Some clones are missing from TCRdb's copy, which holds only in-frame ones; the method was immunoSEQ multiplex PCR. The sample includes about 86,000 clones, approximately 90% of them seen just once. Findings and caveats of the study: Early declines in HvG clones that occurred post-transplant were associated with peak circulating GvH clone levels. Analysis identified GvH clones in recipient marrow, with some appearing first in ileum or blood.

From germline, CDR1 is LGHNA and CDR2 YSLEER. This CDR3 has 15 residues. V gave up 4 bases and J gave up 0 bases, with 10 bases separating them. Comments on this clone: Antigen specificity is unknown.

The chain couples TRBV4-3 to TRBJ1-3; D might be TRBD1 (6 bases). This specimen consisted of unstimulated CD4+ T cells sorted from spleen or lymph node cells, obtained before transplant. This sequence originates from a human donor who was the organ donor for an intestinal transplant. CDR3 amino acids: CASSPDRSSGNTIYF. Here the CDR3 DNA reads TGCGCCAGCAGCCCCGACAGGAGCTCTGGAAACACCATATATTTT.